This T cell receptor (beta chain) appears in the sequencing data of a study of shared clonotypes between healthy human individuals. Germline V CDR1 and CDR2: MNHEY, SVGAGI. This CDR3 has 16 residues. V lost 2 bases, J lost 0 bases, and 12 bases lay in between. There are a few counts of this clone. Method: immunoSEQ multiplex PCR; TCRdb's copy keeps in-frame clones and lacks some. The sample consists of over a million clones, around 78% of them appearing once. Sequenced: memory CD4+ T cells from PBMCs. The subset denotes: CD45RA-negative fraction. This receptor was identified in a man aged 18 to 29 in good health. Some clones in this sample may be carry-over from other donors' samples. The V and J genes are TRBV6-5 and TRBJ2-3; D call uncertain. This CDR3 is CASSYGPSSSTDTQYF. Written as DNA, the CDR3 is TGTGCCAGCAGTTACGGCCCCAGCTCTAGCACAGATACGCAGTATTTT.